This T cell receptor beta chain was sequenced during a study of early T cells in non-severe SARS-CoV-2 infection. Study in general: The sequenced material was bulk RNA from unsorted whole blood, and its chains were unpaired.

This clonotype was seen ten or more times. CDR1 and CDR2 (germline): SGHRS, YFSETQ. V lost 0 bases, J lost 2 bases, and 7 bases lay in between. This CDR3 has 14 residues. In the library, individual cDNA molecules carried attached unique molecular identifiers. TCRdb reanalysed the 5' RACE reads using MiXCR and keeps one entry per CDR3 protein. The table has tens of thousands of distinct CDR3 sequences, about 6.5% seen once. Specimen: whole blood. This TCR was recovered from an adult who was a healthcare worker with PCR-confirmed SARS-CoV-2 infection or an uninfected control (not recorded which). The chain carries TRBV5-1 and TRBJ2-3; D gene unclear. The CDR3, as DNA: TGCGCCAGCAGCTTGGGCACCGTCACAGATACGCAGTATTTT. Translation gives CASSLGTVTDTQYF.